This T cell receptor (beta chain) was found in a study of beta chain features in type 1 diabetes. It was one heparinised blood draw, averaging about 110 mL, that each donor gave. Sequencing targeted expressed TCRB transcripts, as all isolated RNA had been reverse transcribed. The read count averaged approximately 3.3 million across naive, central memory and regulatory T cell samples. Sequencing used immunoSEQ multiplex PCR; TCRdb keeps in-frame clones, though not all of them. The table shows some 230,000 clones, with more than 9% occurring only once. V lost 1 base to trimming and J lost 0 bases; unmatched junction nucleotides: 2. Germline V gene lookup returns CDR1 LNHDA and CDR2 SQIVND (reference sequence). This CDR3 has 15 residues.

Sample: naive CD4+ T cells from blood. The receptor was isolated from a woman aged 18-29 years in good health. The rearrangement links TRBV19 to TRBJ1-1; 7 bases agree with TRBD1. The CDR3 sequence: CASSIGGQLNTEAFF. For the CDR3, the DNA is TGTGCCAGTAGTATAGGGGGACAGTTGAACACTGAAGCTTTCTTT.